This TCR beta chain originates from a study of immune evolution from preneoplasia to lung adenocarcinoma. A note on this clone: The target antigen is unknown.

Germline V gene lookup returns CDR1 SGHRS and CDR2 YFSETQ. Trimming shortened V by 4 bases and J by 2 bases, and 11 bases separated the two germline ends. There are 14 residues in the CDR3. TCRdb's table, derived via immunoSEQ multiplex PCR, lists solely in-frame clones and lacks some. This repertoire shows several thousand clones, 70% to 80% found once; its top ten account for around 8.7%. Nucleic acids came from premalignant or tumor cells enriched by macro-dissection. Findings and caveats of the study: Clonality was highest in normal lung, lower in later-stage lesions apparently.

The TCR originated in a donor older than 65 with lung adenocarcinoma. The chain is built from TRBV5-1 and TRBJ2-3; tentative D call: TRBD2 (6 bases). Sequenced: FFPE minimally invasive lung adenocarcinoma tissue. The CDR3 DNA reads as TGCGCCAGCAGCAAGGGACTTGACACAGATACGCAGTATTTT. Protein sequence: CASSKGLDTDTQYF.